This entry is about one T cell receptor (beta chain). The data were obtained in a study of blood T cell repertoires in COVID-19. Study background: COVID-19 samples from acute and convalescent phases originated in the United States, Italy and Spain. T cells, B-cell-depleted T cells, or PBMCs provided the cDNA or gDNA that served as material.

Germline lookup yields CDR1 MNHEY and CDR2 SMNVEV (reference sequence). The CDR3 sequence is 15 residues long. Trimming removed 0 bases at V and 0 bases at J, with 9 bases between. TCRdb's table, derived via immunoSEQ multiplex PCR, lists solely in-frame clones and lacks some. This table has tens of thousands of clones, about 88% appearing once. The clonotype comes from a man aged 45 to 65 with acute or convalescent COVID-19. The sequencing sample was made of peripheral blood. This chain connects TRBV27 to TRBJ2-7; perhaps TRBD2 as D (6 bases). DNA of the CDR3: TGTGCCAGCAGTTTATCCGGGGGTTACTCCTACGAGCAGTACTTC. Encoded protein: CASSLSGGYSYEQYF.